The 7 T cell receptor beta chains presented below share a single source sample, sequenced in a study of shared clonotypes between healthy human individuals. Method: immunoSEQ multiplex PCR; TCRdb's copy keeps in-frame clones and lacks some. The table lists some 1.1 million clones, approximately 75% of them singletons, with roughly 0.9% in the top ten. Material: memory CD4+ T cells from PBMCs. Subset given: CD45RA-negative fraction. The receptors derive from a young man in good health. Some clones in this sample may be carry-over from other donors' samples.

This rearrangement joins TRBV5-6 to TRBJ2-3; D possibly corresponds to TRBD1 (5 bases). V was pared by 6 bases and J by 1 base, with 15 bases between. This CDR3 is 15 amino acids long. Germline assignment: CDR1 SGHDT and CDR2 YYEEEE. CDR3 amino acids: CASTLRAAGTDTQYF. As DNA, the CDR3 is TGTGCCAGCACCCTCAGGGCGGCCGGCACAGATACGCAGTATTTT.

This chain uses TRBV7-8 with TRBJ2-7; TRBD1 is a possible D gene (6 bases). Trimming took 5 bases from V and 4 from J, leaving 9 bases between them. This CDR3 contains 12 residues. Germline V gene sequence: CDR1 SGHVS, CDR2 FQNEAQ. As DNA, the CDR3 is TGTGCCAGCAGCCGGACAGAGTACGAGCAGTACTTC. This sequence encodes CASSRTEYEQYF.

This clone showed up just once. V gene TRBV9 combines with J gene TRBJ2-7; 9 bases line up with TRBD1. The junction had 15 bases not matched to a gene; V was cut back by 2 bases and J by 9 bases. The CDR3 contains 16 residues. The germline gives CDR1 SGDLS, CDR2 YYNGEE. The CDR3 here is CASSVEPGQGNTGQYF. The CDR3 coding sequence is TGTGCCAGCAGCGTCGAACCGGGACAGGGTAACACGGGGCAGTACTTC.

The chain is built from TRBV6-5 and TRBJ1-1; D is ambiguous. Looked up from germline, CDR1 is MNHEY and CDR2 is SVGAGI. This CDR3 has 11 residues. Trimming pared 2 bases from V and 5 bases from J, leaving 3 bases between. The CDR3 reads CASSYATEAFF. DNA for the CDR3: TGTGCCAGCAGTTACGCGACTGAAGCTTTCTTT.

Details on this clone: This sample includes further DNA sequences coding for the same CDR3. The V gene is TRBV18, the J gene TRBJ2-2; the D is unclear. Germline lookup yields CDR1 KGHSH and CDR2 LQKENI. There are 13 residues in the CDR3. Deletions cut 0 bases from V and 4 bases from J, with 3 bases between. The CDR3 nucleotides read TGTGCCAGCTCACCACCTAGCACCGGGGAGCTGTTTTTT. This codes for CASSPPSTGELFF.

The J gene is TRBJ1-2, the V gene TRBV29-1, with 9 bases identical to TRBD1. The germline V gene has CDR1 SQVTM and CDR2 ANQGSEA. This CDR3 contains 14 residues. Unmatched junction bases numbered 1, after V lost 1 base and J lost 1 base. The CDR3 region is CSVEGTGDNYGYTF. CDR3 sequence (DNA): TGCAGCGTTGAAGGGACAGGGGATAACTATGGCTACACCTTC.

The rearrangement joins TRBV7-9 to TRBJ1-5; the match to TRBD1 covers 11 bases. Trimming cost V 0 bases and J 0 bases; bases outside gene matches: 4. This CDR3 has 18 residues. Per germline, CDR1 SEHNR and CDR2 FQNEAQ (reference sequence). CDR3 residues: CASSLAGTGGPSNQPQHF. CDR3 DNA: TGTGCCAGCAGCTTAGCCGGGACAGGGGGTCCTAGCAATCAGCCCCAGCATTTT.